A single sample is the source of the 3 T cell receptor beta chains below, sequenced in a study of breast tumors, draining lymph nodes, adjacent tissues. Axillary draining lymph nodes of breast cancer patients supplied the node samples. TCRdb reprocessed the multiplex PCR reads with MiXCR, giving one entry per CDR3 protein. Of roughly 260,000 distinct CDR3 sequences in the sample, over 30% were seen once. Sequenced input: axillary lymph node tissue. Source of these receptors: a female donor with breast cancer. Some clones in this sample may be carry-over from other donors' samples.

This clonotype was observed at least ten times. The genes are TRBV20-1 and TRBJ2-7, with TRBD2 identical over 7 bases. The CDR3 covers 15 residues. V was clipped by 7 bases and J by 6 bases; unmatched bases: 18. In germline, CDR1 is DFQATT, CDR2 SNEGSKA (reference sequence). CDR3 sequence reads: CSVEGGSISSGEQYF. CDR3 bases: TGCAGTGTGGAGGGCGGGAGTATATCTTCCGGCGAGCAGTACTTC.

This clonotype came up a few times. The rearrangement joins TRBV20-1 to TRBJ1-1, with D tentatively TRBD1 (5 bases). The CDR3 consists of 12 residues. The germline V and J ends were trimmed by 6 bases and 2 bases, with 10 bases remaining between them. Germline CDR1 DFQATT, CDR2 SNEGSKA (reference sequence). CDR3 residues: CSAQQVNTEAFF. The CDR3 DNA follows: TGCAGTGCCCAACAGGTAAACACTGAAGCTTTCTTT.

The CDR3 nucleotides are TGCAGTGCTTCTCCTCTAACGGGGGAGGTAGATACGCAGTATTTT. It translates to CSASPLTGEVDTQYF. This chain connects TRBV20-1 to TRBJ2-3, with D possibly TRBD2 on 6 matching bases. Looked up from germline, CDR1 is DFQATT and CDR2 is SNEGSKA (reference sequence). The CDR3 totals 15 residues. With 5 bases removed from V and 5 bases from J, the gap between germline ends came to 20 bases.